Below, 30 T cell receptor beta chains from the same sample are listed, as sequenced in a study of cytomegalovirus exposure and HLA in healthy donors (dated by TCRdb to about 2017). Libraries were prepared through the immunoSEQ multiplex PCR assay. The multiplex PCR relied on a mix of 60 forward primers for TCR Vbeta segments and 13 reverse primers for TCR Jbeta segments. Entries here come from immuneACCESS through TCRdb and include only in-frame sequences with V and J called. Some clones fail to appear in such tables; in the studies checked, an unresolved V gene covers under half of the shortfall, and the cause of the remainder is unknown. This sample lists some 130,000 clones; around four fifths were detected once. The ten largest clonotypes hold roughly 8% of the sample. Source material: PBMCs. The receptors here all came from a woman between 45 and 60 years old in good health and CMV-seropositive.

The rearrangement links TRBV29-1 to TRBJ1-2; 7 bases fit TRBD1. From germline, CDR1 is SQVTM and CDR2 ANQGSEA. This CDR3 spans 13 amino acids. V shed 6 bases and J 8 bases; nucleotides not matched to a gene: 12. CDR3 protein: CSVEGQPRDGYTF. CDR3 coding DNA: TGCAGCGTAGAGGGACAGCCTAGGGACGGCTACACCTTC.

The chain employs TRBV5-1 and TRBJ2-2; D is possibly TRBD1 (6 bases). The length of the CDR3 is 15 residues. The V gene's germline CDR1 is SGHRS and CDR2 YFSETQ. The ends were cut back, 4 bases at V and 3 bases at J, with 13 bases in the middle. The CDR3 protein is CASSAQGSHTGELFF. The CDR3 region has the DNA TGCGCCAGCAGCGCCCAGGGGTCCCACACCGGGGAGCTGTTTTTT.

The chain recombines TRBV28 with TRBJ2-7; 12 nucleotides line up with TRBD2. Germline V gene data show CDR1 as MDHEN and CDR2 as SYDVKM. The CDR3 runs 16 residues. The J segment lost 7 bases and the V segment lost 0 bases, leaving 7 bases of the junction unmatched. CDR3 sequence reads: CASSLWTSGRRGEQYF. CDR3 in DNA: TGTGCCAGCAGTTTATGGACTAGCGGGAGAAGGGGGGAGCAGTACTTC.

The V gene is TRBV18, the J gene TRBJ2-1; no firm D call. The germline V gene has CDR1 KGHSH and CDR2 LQKENI. The CDR3 has 18 residues. V lost 3 bases to trimming and J lost 4 bases, with 22 bases between them. Here the CDR3 reads CASSPPYEVQILYNEQFF. CDR3 bases: TGTGCCAGCTCACCTCCTTATGAGGTTCAGATCCTTTACAATGAGCAGTTCTTC.

V gene TRBV30 combines with J gene TRBJ1-1; D is unresolved. The germline CDR1 and CDR2 sequences are GTSNPN and SVGIG (reference sequence). This CDR3 is 14 amino acids long. V was clipped by 5 bases and J by 1 base, with 14 bases between them. Here the CDR3 reads CAWLPWAGNTEAFF. The CDR3, as DNA: TGTGCCTGGCTCCCTTGGGCAGGGAACACTGAAGCTTTCTTT.

The CDR3 protein is CASSQPSGGAGTQYF. In DNA, the CDR3 is TGTGCCAGCAGCCAGCCCTCGGGGGGGGCTGGGACCCAGTACTTC. The rearrangement joins TRBV11-2 to TRBJ2-5; 8 bases match TRBD2. Unmatched junction bases numbered 12, after V lost 5 bases and J lost 7 bases. Per germline, CDR1 SGHAT and CDR2 FQNNGV. The CDR3 loop spans 15 amino acids.

The J gene is TRBJ2-4, the V gene TRBV30; tentative D call: TRBD1 (6 bases). Germline CDR1 is GTSNPN and CDR2 is SVGIG (reference sequence). The V end lost 8 bases, the J end lost 6 bases, and 14 bases lay between the germline ends. The CDR3 spans 12 residues. The CDR3 loop is CAVQGMGNIQYF. The CDR3, as DNA: TGTGCCGTACAGGGAATGGGAAACATTCAGTACTTC.

The chain has TRBV5-1 and TRBJ1-1, with D unclear. The V and J ends lost 2 bases and 1 base respectively, with 9 bases between them. CDR3 length equals 14 residues. The germline V gene has CDR1 SGHRS and CDR2 YFSETQ. The CDR3 DNA reads as TGCGCCAGCAGCTTTGTATCAGGGAACACTGAAGCTTTCTTT. Amino acids: CASSFVSGNTEAFF.

This clone is a singleton in its sample. The rearrangement links TRBV6-4 to TRBJ2-1; 8 bases agree with TRBD2. Trimming at V came to 3 bases and at J to 6 bases, leaving 10 bases not matched to a gene. CDR1 is MRHNA and CDR2 is SNTAGT in the germline V gene. The CDR3 totals 16 residues. CDR3 residues: CASSDRTSKVVNEQFF. CDR3 in DNA: TGTGCCAGCAGTGATAGGACTAGCAAAGTGGTCAATGAGCAGTTCTTC.

V is TRBV29-1 and J is TRBJ1-3; 7 nucleotides match TRBD1. CDR3 size: 14 residues. V lost 7 bases and J lost 2; bases outside the gene matches: 8. CDR1 and CDR2 from the germline V gene are SQVTM and ANQGSEA. DNA for the CDR3: TGCAGCGCCTTGACAGGGACGACTGGAAACACCATATATTTT. It yields the protein CSALTGTTGNTIYF.

This clone showed up just once. A read error may account for a junction end that differs from germline. Different DNA sequences within this sample yield the same CDR3. The chain employs TRBV23-1 and TRBJ2-1, with 13 bases that match TRBD2. TRBV23-1 is sorted into the ORF group, with uncertain function. The CDR3 sequence is 14 residues long. This CDR3 is CASRHTRRLAGGIF. CDR3 nucleotide sequence: TGCGCCAGCAGGCACACTAGGAGACTAGCGGGGGGTATCTTC.

This chain joins TRBV30 and TRBJ1-1, with D uncertain. CDR3 size: 12 residues. V lost 0 bases and J lost 10, with 12 bases in between. Germline V gene lookup returns CDR1 GTSNPN and CDR2 SVGIG (reference sequence). The CDR3 bases are TGTGCCTGGAGTGTATTAGGGAGCGTAGCTTTCTTT. This encodes CAWSVLGSVAFF.

V is TRBV15 and J is TRBJ2-3; D remains ambiguous. The germline V and J ends were trimmed by 4 bases and 1 base, with 12 bases remaining between them. The CDR3 is made up of 15 amino acids. CDR1 is LNHNV and CDR2 is YYDKDF in the germline V gene (reference sequence). CDR3 region: CATSNRFLGTDTQYF. The DNA for the CDR3 is TGTGCCACCAGCAATCGGTTCCTCGGCACAGATACGCAGTATTTT.

Regarding this clone: The sample holds other DNA sequences that translate to the same CDR3. This chain's CDR3 is CASSEPGSTSEQETQYF. In nucleotides, the CDR3 is TGTGCCAGCAGTGAACCAGGGTCCACTAGCGAACAAGAGACCCAGTACTTC. The chain links TRBV2 to TRBJ2-5; TRBD2 matches 7 bases. CDR3 length: 17 amino acids. Germline CDR1 SNHLY, CDR2 FYNNEI. J was trimmed by 2 bases and V by 2 bases; bases with no gene match: 11.

This sequence joins TRBV7-8 and TRBJ2-5; 8 nucleotides align to TRBD1. Germline loops: CDR1 SGHVS, CDR2 FQNEAQ. The CDR3 length is 15 residues. Trimming removed 2 bases from V and 13 bases from J; junction bases left unmatched: 15. The CDR3 here is CASSLRNRGLAGPYF. The CDR3 nucleotides are TGTGCCAGCAGCTTACGTAACAGGGGGTTGGCGGGTCCGTACTTC. Looking up the rest from reference TRBV7-8 and TRBJ2-5 gives the full variable domain: GAGVSQSPRYKVAKRGQDVALRCDPISGHVSLFWYQQALGQGPEFLTYFQNEAQLDKSGLPSDRFFAERPEGSVSTLKIQRTQQEDSAVYLCASSLRNRGLAGPYFGPGTRLLVL.

In this sample, this clone turned up once. V usage is TRBV7-9 and J usage is TRBJ2-5; 7 bases are shared with TRBD1. The DNA end lines up better with TRBJ2-7; the J call may be wrong. Germline V gene data show CDR1 as SEHNR and CDR2 as FQNEAQ (reference sequence). The CDR3 totals 14 residues. For the CDR3, the DNA is TGTGCCAGCAGCTATGGGACAGATAGCTACGAGCAGTACTTC. As protein: CASSYGTDSYEQYF.

The chain links TRBV6-1 to TRBJ1-2; a possible D gene is TRBD1 (6 bases). The CDR3 sequence is 14 residues long. From germline, CDR1 is MNHNS and CDR2 SASEGT. Trimming cost V 4 bases and J 6 bases, with 15 bases left between them. The CDR3 loop reads CASSGRDTYDGYTF. CDR3 nucleotide sequence: TGTGCCAGCAGTGGCCGGGACACGTATGATGGCTACACCTTC.

The chain employs TRBV5-1 and TRBJ1-1, with a weak D call TRBD1 (6 bases). The germline gives CDR1 SGHRS, CDR2 YFSETQ. The CDR3 covers 14 residues. V shed 2 bases and J shed 4 bases, with 12 bases lying between them. For the CDR3, the DNA is TGCGCCAGCAGCTTACAGGGCCCCGGCACTGAAGCTTTCTTT. Amino acids: CASSLQGPGTEAFF. The full variable domain, completed using reference TRBV5-1 and TRBJ1-1, is KAGVTQTPRYLIKTRGQQVTLSCSPISGHRSVSWYQQTPGQGLQFLFEYFSETQRNKGNFPGRFSGRQFSNSRSEMNVSTLELGDSALYLCASSLQGPGTEAFFGQGTRLTVV.

V and J are TRBV2 and TRBJ2-7, with D tentatively TRBD1 (5 bases). The V and J ends lost 4 bases and 0 bases respectively, with 7 bases between them. This CDR3 has 13 amino acids. The germline V gene has CDR1 SNHLY and CDR2 FYNNEI. The chain's CDR3 is CASSVGASYEQYF. The CDR3 DNA is TGTGCCAGCAGTGTAGGGGCCTCCTACGAGCAGTACTTC.

The chain combines TRBV6-5 with TRBJ1-5; TRBD1 matches 8 bases. This CDR3 region has 15 residues. In germline, CDR1 is MNHEY, CDR2 SVGAGI. J gave up 5 bases and V 6 bases, and 9 bases lay outside the gene matches. CDR3 nucleotide sequence: TGTGCCAGCAGGTTAGGGACAGGACCCTATCAGCCCCAGCATTTT. This encodes CASRLGTGPYQPQHF.

The chain employs TRBV11-3 and TRBJ2-5; the match to TRBD2 covers 9 bases. Trimming took 8 bases from V and 2 from J; bases not matched to a gene: 9. The CDR3 totals 15 residues. Germline CDR1 reads SGHNT; CDR2 reads YENEEA. CDR3 residues: CASGPGTSSQETQYF. CDR3 bases: TGTGCCAGCGGTCCCGGGACTAGCTCACAAGAGACCCAGTACTTC.

The CDR3 nucleotides are TGTGCCAGTACGCGGGGGAACACCGGGGAGCTGTTTTTT. Amino acid sequence: CASTRGNTGELFF. The chain couples TRBV19 to TRBJ2-2; D might be TRBD2 (6 bases). The V gene's germline CDR1 is LNHDA and CDR2 SQIVND (reference sequence). Trimming shortened V by 7 bases and J by 1 base, and 7 bases separated the two germline ends. The CDR3 is made up of 13 amino acids.

Only a few counts were recorded for this clone. The J gene is TRBJ2-2, the V gene TRBV7-9; 16 nucleotides match TRBD2. The germline V gene encodes CDR1 SEHNR and CDR2 FQNEAQ (reference sequence). The CDR3 is 17 amino acids. The V segment lost 5 bases and the J segment 6 bases; nucleotides outside the gene matches: 6. The CDR3: CASSPGLAGGLAGELFF. CDR3 sequence (DNA): TGTGCCAGCAGCCCGGGACTAGCGGGAGGGTTGGCCGGGGAGCTGTTTTTT.

This clone was found a few times. The chain recombines TRBV9 with TRBJ2-7, with TRBD2 matching 9 bases. There are 16 residues in the CDR3. Germline assignment: CDR1 SGDLS and CDR2 YYNGEE. The trim removed 2 bases at V and 2 bases at J, leaving 8 bases unmatched. CDR3 region: CASSVSAGGQAYEQYF. For the CDR3, the DNA is TGTGCCAGCAGCGTCTCAGCGGGGGGCCAGGCCTACGAGCAGTACTTC.

This clone was counted a few times. V is TRBV7-8 and J is TRBJ2-7; unclear D gene. The V end was cut by 7 bases, the J end by 2 bases, with 12 bases between. CDR1 and CDR2 from the germline V gene are SGHVS and FQNEAQ. This CDR3 spans 13 amino acids. The CDR3 loop reads CASKLKQAYEQYF. The CDR3 DNA is TGTGCCAGCAAGTTAAAGCAGGCCTACGAGCAGTACTTC.

V usage is TRBV2 and J usage is TRBJ2-7, with D possibly TRBD1 on 6 matching bases. This CDR3 has 15 amino acids. In germline, CDR1 is SNHLY, CDR2 FYNNEI. V gave up 6 bases and J gave up 0 bases, with 15 bases separating them. The CDR3 loop reads CASSVDRQSSYEQYF. The CDR3 coding sequence is TGTGCCAGCAGCGTTGACAGGCAAAGCTCCTACGAGCAGTACTTC.

The J gene is TRBJ2-7, the V gene TRBV11-2, with D tentatively TRBD2 (5 bases). The CDR3 runs to 10 residues. Deletions cut 9 bases from V and 3 bases from J, with 6 bases between. CDR1 SGHAT and CDR2 FQNNGV come from the germline V gene. CDR3 bases: TGTGCCAGTGGAGGCTACGAGCAGTACTTC. This sequence encodes CASGGYEQYF. Full variable domain (missing parts from reference TRBV11-2 and TRBJ2-7): EAGVAQSPRYKIIEKRQSVAFWCNPISGHATLYWYQQILGQGPKLLIQFQNNGVVDDSQLPKDRFSAERLKGVDSTLKIQPAKLEDSAVYLCASGGYEQYFGPGTRLTVT.

This chain links TRBV7-2 with TRBJ2-7, with D possibly being TRBD2 (6 bases). This CDR3 has 15 residues. CDR1 is SGHTA and CDR2 is FQGNSA in the germline V gene. Trimming cost V 0 bases and J 6 bases, with 15 bases left between them. CDR3 region: CASSLATGGFFEQYF. In DNA form, the CDR3 reads TGTGCCAGCAGCTTAGCGACCGGGGGTTTCTTCGAGCAGTACTTC.

V gene TRBV7-2 combines with J gene TRBJ1-1, with 9 positions matching TRBD1. Germline V lookup: CDR1 SGHTA, CDR2 FQGNSA. This CDR3 contains 15 residues. The V segment lost 0 bases and the J segment 5 bases; nucleotides outside the gene matches: 4. The CDR3 coding sequence is TGTGCCAGCAGCTTAGCCGGACAGGGGTTAACTGAAGCTTTCTTT. It translates to CASSLAGQGLTEAFF.

The chain joins TRBV6-6 to TRBJ2-1, with 7 nucleotides matching TRBD2. Germline trimming cut 0 bases from V and 8 bases from J; bases unmatched to any gene: 10. CDR3 length equals 16 residues. In germline, CDR1 is MNHNY, CDR2 SVGAGI (reference sequence). Here the CDR3 reads CASSYSTGGSGDEQFF. CDR3 sequence (DNA): TGTGCCAGCAGTTACTCGACCGGCGGGAGTGGAGATGAGCAGTTCTTC.